This entry lists 3 T cell receptor beta chains sequenced from one sample in a study of T-cell reconstitution after alpha-beta-depleted transplantation in children. Library preparation (for TCRbeta) was performed with unique molecular identifiers. MiXCR, run by TCRdb on the PCR reads, gives a single entry per CDR3 protein. The sample records around 100,000 distinct CDR3 sequences, under 13% being singletons. Sequenced material: PBMCs, taken before TCRalphabeta/CD19-depleted stem cell transplant. The receptors come from a boy younger than 10 with acute lymphoblastic leukemia, due to receive a stem cell transplant.

This clonotype was recorded many times. V is TRBV12-3 or TRBV12-4 and J is TRBJ2-7; no clear D. The length of the CDR3 is 13 residues. Between the trimmed V and J ends, which lost 1 base and 2 bases, there was a span of 6 bases. The CDR3 protein is CASSLGEPYEQYF. The CDR3 bases are TGTGCCAGCAGTTTAGGTGAACCCTACGAGCAGTACTTC.

The chain employs TRBV29-1 and TRBJ1-1, with a weak D call TRBD1 (6 bases). The CDR3 has 12 residues. Germline V CDR1 and CDR2: SQVTM, ANQGSEA. The V and J ends lost 8 bases and 1 base respectively, with 11 bases between them. CDR3 in DNA: TGCAGCTTTACCAGGGGGAACACTGAAGCTTTCTTT. Its translation is CSFTRGNTEAFF.

A remark on this clonotype: A much larger clone differs by one base, so this may be a read error. The conserved phenylalanine or tryptophan normally closing the CDR3 is absent here, so this likely arose from a read error. The chain couples TRBV10-2 to TRBJ2-3; D perhaps matches TRBD2 (6 bases). Germline-derived CDR1 and CDR2 are WSHSY and SAAADI. The ends were cut back, 3 bases at V and 1 base at J, with 11 bases in the middle. This CDR3 contains 15 residues. CDR3 region: CASSDTSPRTDTQYL. CDR3 nucleotides: TGCGCCAGCAGTGATACTAGCCCTCGCACAGATACGCAGTATCTT.